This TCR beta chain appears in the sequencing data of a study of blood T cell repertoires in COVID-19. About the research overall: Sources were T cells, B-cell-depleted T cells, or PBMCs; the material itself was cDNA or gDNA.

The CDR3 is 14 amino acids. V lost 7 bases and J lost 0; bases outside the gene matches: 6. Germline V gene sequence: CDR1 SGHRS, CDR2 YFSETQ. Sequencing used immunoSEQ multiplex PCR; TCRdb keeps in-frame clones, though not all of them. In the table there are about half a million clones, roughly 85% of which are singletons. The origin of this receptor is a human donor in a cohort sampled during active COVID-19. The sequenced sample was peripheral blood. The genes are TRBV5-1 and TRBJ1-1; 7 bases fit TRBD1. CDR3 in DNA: TGCGCCAGCGCTACGGGGACAGTGAACACTGAAGCTTTCTTT. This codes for CASATGTVNTEAFF.